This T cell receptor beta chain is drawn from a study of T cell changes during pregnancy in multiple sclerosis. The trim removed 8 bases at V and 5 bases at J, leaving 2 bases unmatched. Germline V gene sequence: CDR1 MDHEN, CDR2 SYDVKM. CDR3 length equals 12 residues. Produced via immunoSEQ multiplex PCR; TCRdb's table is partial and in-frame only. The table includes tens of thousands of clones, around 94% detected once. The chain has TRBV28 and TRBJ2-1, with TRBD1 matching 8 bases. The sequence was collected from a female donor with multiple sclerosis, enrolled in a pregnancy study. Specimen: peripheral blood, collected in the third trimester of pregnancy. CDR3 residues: CASRTGNNEQFF. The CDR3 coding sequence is TGTGCCAGCCGGACAGGGAACAATGAGCAGTTCTTC.